In this sample, the clone carrying this TCR beta chain turned up a few times. Its specificity is unknown. This record comes from a study of graft-versus-host responses after intestinal transplantation. Study context: Every one of the recipients received anti-thymocyte globulin induction and afterwards took tacrolimus and steroids for roughly three years.

The CDR3 covers 16 residues. Germline V CDR1 and CDR2: MNHNS, SASEGT. With 1 base removed from V and 0 bases from J, the gap between germline ends came to 9 bases. Generated by immunoSEQ multiplex PCR, the TCRdb table keeps only in-frame clones and is missing some. The sample includes some 90,000 clones, 90% to 95% of them seen just once. Sequencing was performed on unstimulated CD8+ T cells sorted from spleen or lymph node cells, taken before intestinal transplant. The genes are TRBV6-1 and TRBJ1-4; D is ambiguous. The clonotype was recovered from a human donor who received an intestinal transplant. CDR3 in amino acids: CASSEVVTATNEKLFF. CDR3 DNA sequence: TGTGCCAGCAGTGAAGTGGTAACGGCAACTAATGAAAAACTGTTTTTT.